The T cell receptor (beta chain) described here comes from a study of blood T cell repertoires in COVID-19. This clone was seen just once. V shed 3 bases and J shed 7 bases, with 13 bases lying between them. The CDR3 spans 14 residues. CDR1 is SGHTS and CDR2 is YDEGEE in the germline V gene. The protocol was immunoSEQ multiplex PCR, while the TCRdb copy is restricted to in-frame clones and leaves out a portion. The sample includes more than 85,000 clones, roughly 80% of them seen just once. This receptor was taken from a woman aged 80 or over with acute or convalescent COVID-19. The chain joins TRBV5-8 to TRBJ1-4, with D perhaps TRBD1 (6 bases). The sample comprised peripheral blood. CDR3 amino acids: CASSSGTLSEKLFF. DNA of the CDR3: TGTGCCAGCAGCTCGGGGACACTCAGTGAAAAACTGTTTTTT.